This record looks at one T cell receptor beta chain sequence and its context. Its antigen is still unknown. The data were taken from a study of siplizumab effects on memory and regulatory T cells. Study-wide results and caveats: In siplizumab conditions, mappable alloreactive CD4+ clones averaged around 69% Treg-derived, against around 30% in controls. Naive T cells apparently outstripped memory cells in diversity and seemed major alloresponse contributors. Tregs that proliferated in siplizumab cultures did not have their suppressive function confirmed. Proliferating CD4+ or CD8+ clones, roughly 75-95% of them, lacked an assignable naive or memory phenotype.

Some clones are missing from TCRdb's copy, which holds only in-frame ones; the method was immunoSEQ multiplex PCR. The sample has about 100,000 clones; 94% are singletons. Germline V gives CDR1 SGHRS, CDR2 YFSETQ. J lost 3 bases, V lost 0 bases, and 5 bases had no gene match. The CDR3 consists of 15 residues. Sequencing input: Tregs sorted from blood. The source of this sequence is a human donor in good health. This rearrangement joins TRBV5-1 to TRBJ2-5, with TRBD1 identical over 7 bases. CDR3: CASSLASTGKETQYF. DNA of the CDR3: TGCGCCAGCAGCTTGGCCTCGACAGGGAAAGAGACCCAGTACTTC.